Listed below are T cell receptor beta chains from one sample, sequenced in a study of T cells in Graves' hyperthyroidism and ophthalmopathy. MiXCR was run by TCRdb on the multiplex PCR reads, yielding one entry per CDR3 protein. The table includes about 740,000 distinct CDR3 sequences, roughly 15% detected once. Sequencing was performed on blood. These receptors all come from a woman under 30 with Graves' hyperthyroidism. Both conserved end residues are part of each CDR3. The D gene is left open where the match is weak. Clone size is given for some rows only: seen once, a few or many times, or a class if the clone is expanded.

>few|TRBJ1-4|.|TRBV5-5
CASSLDSSEKLFF
TGTGCCAGCAGCTTGGATTCTAGTGAAAAACTGTTTTTT
>few|TRBJ1-4|.|TRBV12-3/TRBV12-4
CASSLMGVGLFF
TGTGCCAGCAGTTTAATGGGAGTCGGACTGTTTTTT
>few|TRBJ2-1|TRBD2|TRBV19
CASSIGLAGTNNEQFF
TGTGCCAGTAGTATAGGCCTAGCGGGAACCAACAATGAGCAGTTCTTC
>many|TRBJ2-1|TRBD1|TRBV13
CASNAGQGDNEQFF
TGTGCCAGCAACGCGGGACAGGGGGACAATGAGCAGTTCTTC
>.|TRBJ2-1|TRBD2|TRBV16
CASSPLQREGSYNEQFF
TGTGCCAGCAGCCCTCTACAGCGGGAGGGCTCCTACAATGAGCAGTTCTTC
>few|TRBJ1-1|.|TRBV10-1
CASRIGVNTEAFF
TGCGCCAGCAGGATAGGGGTGAACACTGAAGCTTTCTTT
>.|TRBJ2-6|.|TRBV6-1
CASSPLTGANVLTF
TGTGCCAGCAGTCCGCTGACTGGGGCCAACGTCCTGACTTTC
>few|TRBJ2-2|TRBD1|TRBV5-1
CASSGRMTGAGTGELFF
TGCGCCAGCAGCGGACGGATGACAGGGGCGGGGACCGGGGAGCTGTTTTTT
>.|TRBJ2-1|.|TRBV6-1
CASTPRPWNEQFF
TGTGCCAGCACCCCTCGCCCGTGGAATGAGCAGTTCTTC
>once|TRBJ1-6|.|TRBV4-1
CASSQGGGDNSPLHF
TGCGCCAGCAGCCAAGGGGGAGGTGATAATTCACCCCTCCACTTT
>few|TRBJ1-6|.|TRBV4-3
CASNPKEGYNSPLHF
TGCGCCAGCAACCCGAAAGAGGGGTATAATTCACCCCTCCACTTT
>many|TRBJ1-1|TRBD1|TRBV30
CAWRDGTGAGKAFF
TGTGCCTGGAGAGACGGGACAGGGGCAGGAAAAGCTTTCTTT
>many|TRBJ2-5|TRBD1|TRBV10-3
CAISEGTGGRETQYF
TGTGCCATCAGTGAAGGGACAGGGGGCAGAGAGACCCAGTACTTC
>many|TRBJ2-2|.|TRBV4-2
CASSQEEGSSTGELFF
TGTGCCAGCAGCCAAGAAGAGGGGTCGTCCACCGGGGAGCTGTTTTTT
>many|TRBJ2-5|TRBD2|TRBV2
CASSDGTSGGQETQYF
TGTGCCAGCAGTGATGGGACTAGCGGGGGACAAGAGACCCAGTACTTC
>many|TRBJ2-1|.|TRBV11-3
CASSLGDWTNNEQFF
TGTGCCAGCAGCTTAGGAGACTGGACCAACAATGAGCAGTTCTTC